The following is a T cell receptor beta chain sequence with its context. Its antigen is still unknown. Trimming took 0 bases from V and 2 from J, leaving 10 bases between them. This CDR3 has 15 residues. Germline V gene sequence: CDR1 SGHRS, CDR2 YFSETQ. This entry is derived from a study of T cell responses to AZD1222 COVID-19 vaccine. Findings and limits, study-wide: The study identified only six AZD1222 recipients as seropositive at baseline. Clonal diversity was possibly underestimated, and the donors were mostly white British, with more females.

Generated by immunoSEQ multiplex PCR, the TCRdb table keeps only in-frame clones and is missing some. The sample carries about 88,000 clones, 75% to 95% recorded once. This specimen was peripheral blood, taken 28 days after the second AZD1222 dose. The TCR comes from an adult who received the AZD1222 COVID-19 vaccine. The chain carries TRBV5-1 and TRBJ2-3, with a weak D call TRBD1 (5 bases). Here the CDR3 DNA reads TGCGCCAGCAGCTTGGCCCCAGGGCCCACAGATACGCAGTATTTT. Protein: CASSLAPGPTDTQYF. The full variable domain, rest sourced from reference TRBV5-1 and TRBJ2-3, is KAGVTQTPRYLIKTRGQQVTLSCSPISGHRSVSWYQQTPGQGLQFLFEYFSETQRNKGNFPGRFSGRQFSNSRSEMNVSTLELGDSALYLCASSLAPGPTDTQYFGPGTRLTVL.